Given below is one T cell receptor (beta chain) in context. Its antigen remains undetermined. No much larger clonotype is one base removed from it; base qualities were not supplied. Graves' hyperthyroidism was defined as stable when no progression to ophthalmopathy occurred over 18 months of follow-up. The hyperthyroidism patients were between 18 and 65 years old and newly diagnosed, with a disease duration of less than 2 months. Any patient with an uncontrolled infection, another autoimmune disease, pregnancy or lactation was excluded. Diagnoses were based on clinical symptoms, serum thyroxine and TRAb, thyroid ultrasound and orbital computed tomography. Total RNA was extracted with Trizol reagent, and quality was checked on an Agilent 2100 Bioanalyzer. The data are from a study of T cells in Graves' hyperthyroidism and ophthalmopathy (dated by TCRdb to between 2018 and 2021). Some background on the complete study: TCR V-J signatures able to tell the groups apart were searched for in a discovery cohort of approximately 95 patients, of whom around 43 had Graves' ophthalmopathy and about 60 had stable Graves' hyperthyroidism. After sampling, hyperthyroidism patients received methimazole starting at 30 mg daily, and ophthalmopathy patients received high-dose intravenous methylprednisolone. Thyroid tissue and blood T-cell repertoires from several Graves' hyperthyroidism patients were also compared in the study. For training and testing, the 80 to 100 patients in the discovery cohort were randomly divided in a 7:3 ratio. Whether ophthalmopathy could be predicted prospectively was tested in an independent validation cohort made up of roughly 19 hyperthyroidism patients plus 17 patients who later progressed to ophthalmopathy. TCR Vbeta CDR3 sequencing of roughly 140 peripheral blood samples (43 ophthalmopathy, about 74 hyperthyroidism and some 17 progressor patients) is reported in the paper.

TCR beta CDR3 regions were amplified from RNA transcripts. The first round of RT-PCR for the TCR CDR3 was performed with the HTBI primer set and the Qiagen OneStep RT-PCR kit. Libraries were constructed in a second round of multiplex PCR, after which size selection and purification were carried out. Sequencing of the libraries was done on an Illumina HiSeq2000 using paired-end 100 bp reads. The study's processing was this. SOAPnuke was used to process the raw data, with reads discarded if the reads contained adapters or uncalled bases, had a mean Phred below 15, or lacked an exact constant-primer or identifier match. COPE v1.2.5 was used to merge high-quality paired reads, and clonotypes were defined as unique nucleotide sequences. Clonotypes were aligned to IMGT TRBV, TRBD and TRBJ reference segments using MiTCR v1.1. The analysis was restricted to V-J combinations with a frequency above 0.0001, which together covered 99.2% of the repertoires. A TCS score was defined as the ratio of F50 (clonal expansion) to E x V (chaos), with BLOSUM62-based TCRdist applied between CDR3 peptides within each V-J. Welch's t-statistics and random forest reduced roughly 540 V-J features to about 12, which were used in a naive Bayes classifier (R e1071). TCRdb itself trimmed the public reads at Q25 with fastp, ran MiXCR and retained productive beta chains. Rows merge per CDR3 protein into single entries with the most common DNA and genes. None of the V and J calls come from the authors' own analysis; TCRdb made them. Here the sample has about 560,000 distinct CDR3 sequences; around 45% occur a single time. The ten largest clones take up 8.2% of the sample.

What the study reported, not specific to this receptor: In cross-validation, a model built on a 13 V-J signature told ophthalmopathy apart from stable hyperthyroidism with less than 90% sensitivity and about 81% specificity, and in testing the same model reached 80%/75%. In validation, the model predicted progression to ophthalmopathy with 60% to 71% sensitivity and around 72% specificity, a median of 6.5 months before onset. No statistical method was used to fix the sample size in advance, and group allocation was not hidden from the investigators. Most expanded thyroid clonotypes (frequency above 0.001) were also detected in blood, suggesting blood repertoires may reflect thyroid immune responses.

CDR1 and CDR2, looked up from the germline V gene, are SQVTM and ANQGSEA. From the cysteine up to the phenylalanine, the CDR3 has a length of 14 residues. The only DNA kept is the CDR3, 42 bases in frame from the first base. Trimming removed 5 bases from V and 0 bases from J, leaving 10 bases between the germline ends. The sequence came from a woman aged 18-29 years with Graves' hyperthyroidism. Donor details come from another sample of the same person, matched by shared clones. The receptor chain draws on TRBV29-1 and TRBJ1-4; the D gene is perhaps TRBD1, from 6 matching bases. Specimen: peripheral blood or thyroid tissue (not recorded which). The sequenced DNA is TGCAGCGTTCTGGACAGAGCAACTAATGAAAAACTGTTTTTT. This sequence encodes CSVLDRATNEKLFF.